The 18 T cell receptor beta chains below were found in one sample sequenced in a study of blood T cell repertoires in COVID-19. The method was immunoSEQ multiplex PCR; TCRdb's version includes in-frame clones alone and lacks a portion of them. This table has about 120,000 clones, 80% to 90% appearing once. Material: peripheral blood. The receptor source for this set is a woman aged 55-69 years with acute or convalescent COVID-19.

J is TRBJ1-2 and V is TRBV9; TRBD1 aligns across 7 bases. The CDR3 has 14 amino acids. V lost 3 bases to trimming and J lost 2 bases; unmatched junction nucleotides: 4. The germline CDR1 and CDR2 sequences are SGDLS and YYNGEE. The CDR3 nucleotides are TGTGCCAGCAGCGCCGCGGGACAGAACTATGGCTACACCTTC. This encodes CASSAAGQNYGYTF.

This clone is a singleton in its sample. V and J are TRBV11-2 and TRBJ2-1; 10 bases align to TRBD1. In germline, CDR1 is SGHAT, CDR2 FQNNGV. The CDR3 is 14 amino acids. J was trimmed by 9 bases and V by 1 base; bases with no gene match: 3. CDR3 DNA: TGTGCCAGCAGCTTAGGGACAGGGGGAGGTGAGCAGTTCTTC. Translating it yields CASSLGTGGGEQFF.

The chain recombines TRBV18 with TRBJ2-2; 8 bases line up with TRBD2. The germline gives CDR1 KGHSH, CDR2 LQKENI. V was clipped by 3 bases and J by 3 bases; unmatched bases: 3. The CDR3 is made up of 15 amino acids. The CDR3 DNA reads TGTGCCAGCTCACCCGGGAGGGGCGACACCGGGGAGCTGTTTTTT. Its protein is CASSPGRGDTGELFF. Variable domain in full (rest from reference TRBV18 and TRBJ2-2): NAGVMQNPRHLVRRRGQEARLRCSPMKGHSHVYWYRQLPEEGLKFMVYLQKENIIDESGMPKERFSAEFPKEGPSILRIQQVVRGDSAAYFCASSPGRGDTGELFFGEGSRLTVL.

This clone occurred a few times. The gene calls are TRBV4-2 and TRBJ1-6; D is uncertain. This CDR3 comprises 15 residues. V lost 2 bases to trimming and J lost 7 bases, with 12 bases between them. Germline V lookup: CDR1 LGHNA, CDR2 YNFKEQ. The CDR3 is CASSQSTAENSPLHF. The CDR3 DNA is TGTGCCAGCAGCCAATCCACAGCAGAGAATTCACCCCTCCACTTT.

The chain combines TRBV19 with TRBJ1-2, with D perhaps matching TRBD1 (5 bases). V shed 7 bases and J shed 6 bases, with 27 bases lying between them. Germline CDR1 is LNHDA and CDR2 is SQIVND (reference sequence). This CDR3 spans 17 amino acids. CDR3 in DNA: TGTGCCAGTACCCCGCTCAGGGCCGGAAGGGCCTCTAATGGCTACACCTTC. It is translated as CASTPLRAGRASNGYTF.

The chain employs TRBV5-6 and TRBJ1-5; the D is unclear. Trimming cost V 1 base and J 0 bases, with 5 bases left between them. This CDR3 comprises 14 residues. Germline V gene lookup returns CDR1 SGHDT and CDR2 YYEEEE. CDR3: CASSLQFSNQPQHF. The DNA for the CDR3 is TGTGCCAGCAGCTTGCAGTTTAGCAATCAGCCCCAGCATTTT.

The chain recombines TRBV3-1 (or the pseudogene TRBV3-2) with TRBJ2-5; TRBD1 aligns across 8 bases. Germline-derived CDR1 and CDR2 are LGHDT and YNNKEL (reference sequence). V trimming: 3 bases; J trimming: 5 bases; junction bases outside the gene matches: 11. The CDR3 extends over 16 amino acids. CDR3 coding DNA: TGTGCCAGCAGCCAGGAGAGGACAGGGATAGACGAGACCCAGTACTTC. Translation: CASSQERTGIDETQYF.

J is TRBJ1-2 and V is TRBV9; TRBD1 matches 7 bases. The germline V gene encodes CDR1 SGDLS and CDR2 YYNGEE. V was pared by 4 bases and J by 1 base, with 13 bases of the junction left unmatched. The CDR3 spans 17 residues. CDR3 DNA: TGTGCCAGCAGCTCTCGAGGACAGGACCCTCTTAACTATGGCTACACCTTC. Residues: CASSSRGQDPLNYGYTF.

This clone has at least ten counts. This chain joins TRBV14 and TRBJ2-3, with TRBD2 matching over 8 bases. The V and J ends lost 7 bases and 0 bases, in that order; junction bases with no gene match: 6. In germline, CDR1 is SGHDN, CDR2 FVKESK. The CDR3 is 15 amino acids. In DNA, the CDR3 is TGTGCCAGCAAGGGGACTAGATCTAGCACAGATACGCAGTATTTT. It codes for CASKGTRSSTDTQYF.

The CDR3 loop is CASSQGGTDYSYEQYF. The CDR3 DNA reads TGTGCCAGCAGCCAGGGCGGGACAGACTACTCCTACGAGCAGTACTTC. The genes are TRBV4-2 and TRBJ2-7; tentatively, D is TRBD1 (7 bases). There are 16 residues in the CDR3. Trimming removed 3 bases at V and 0 bases at J, with 15 bases between. The germline CDR1 and CDR2 sequences are LGHNA and YNFKEQ.

The chain uses TRBV6-5 and TRBJ2-2; 9 bases fit TRBD2. This CDR3 comprises 15 residues. The trim removed 4 bases at V and 8 bases at J, leaving 8 bases unmatched. Germline V gene sequence: CDR1 MNHEY, CDR2 SVGAGI. The CDR3 region has the DNA TGTGCCAGCAGTTCTGGACTAGCGAGGGGAGGGGAGCTGTTTTTT. This gives the protein CASSSGLARGGELFF.

This chain links TRBV5-1 with TRBJ2-4, with 7 positions matching TRBD1. Germline values: CDR1 SGHRS, CDR2 YFSETQ. The junction had 2 bases not matched to a gene; V was cut back by 5 bases and J by 6 bases. The CDR3 loop spans 12 amino acids. Here the CDR3 reads CASSYRGNIQYF. As DNA, the CDR3 is TGCGCCAGCAGTTACAGGGGAAACATTCAGTACTTC.

The rearrangement joins TRBV5-4 to TRBJ2-7; TRBD1 matches 7 bases. V lost 5 bases to trimming and J lost 1 base; unmatched junction nucleotides: 3. The length of the CDR3 is 13 residues. CDR1 SGHNT and CDR2 YYREEE come from the germline V gene (reference sequence). This chain's CDR3 is CASSSGQSYEQYF. The CDR3 nucleotides are TGTGCCAGCAGTTCGGGACAGTCCTACGAGCAGTACTTC.

The chain carries TRBV11-3 and TRBJ2-1; 8 bases are a match to TRBD1. Germline CDR1 reads SGHNT; CDR2 reads YENEEA. The CDR3 consists of 14 residues. With V trimmed by 5 bases and J by 6 bases, 6 bases remained unmatched. The CDR3 loop is CASSPGTGRNEQFF. The CDR3 nucleotides read TGTGCCAGCAGCCCCGGGACAGGACGCAATGAGCAGTTCTTC.

V gene TRBV11-3 combines with J gene TRBJ2-7; tentative D call: TRBD2 (6 bases). Germline assignment: CDR1 SGHNT and CDR2 YENEEA. The length of the CDR3 is 14 residues. The V end was cut by 2 bases, the J end by 4 bases, with 12 bases between. The CDR3 DNA reads as TGTGCCAGCAGCTTAAGGGGAGGAGAATACGAGCAGTACTTC. Translated, it gives CASSLRGGEYEQYF.

This clone was picked up a small number of times. The CDR3 loop is CASSYDRMVVGNSPLHF. Here the CDR3 DNA reads TGTGCCAGCAGCTACGACAGGATGGTCGTCGGCAATTCACCCCTCCACTTT. This chain uses TRBV7-2 with TRBJ1-6, with D perhaps matching TRBD1 (6 bases). V lost 4 bases to trimming and J lost 7 bases, with 20 bases between them. This CDR3 spans 17 amino acids. Germline CDR1 and CDR2: SGHTA and FQGNSA.

The chain has TRBV27 and TRBJ1-1; D remains ambiguous. Germline lookup yields CDR1 MNHEY and CDR2 SMNVEV (reference sequence). The V end lost 8 bases, the J end lost 3 bases, and 16 bases lay between the germline ends. The CDR3 spans 14 residues. The CDR3: CASERSGDHTEAFF. The CDR3 bases are TGTGCCAGCGAGAGAAGCGGAGACCACACTGAAGCTTTCTTT.

The chain couples TRBV7-9 to TRBJ1-2; TRBD1 aligns across 8 bases. The CDR3 totals 12 residues. Germline assignment: CDR1 SEHNR and CDR2 FQNEAQ (reference sequence). V lost 5 bases and J lost 7; bases outside the gene matches: 3. CDR3 sequence (DNA): TGTGCCAGCAGCATGACAGGGGCTGGCTACACCTTC. This gives the protein CASSMTGAGYTF.